This T cell receptor beta chain stems from a study of blood T cell repertoires in COVID-19. Study in general: Donors in the United States, Italy and Spain gave samples during acute or convalescent COVID-19. The cDNA or gDNA used as material had been derived from T cells, B-cell-depleted T cells, or PBMCs.

V was trimmed by 5 bases and J by 0 bases, leaving 13 bases between them. CDR3 size: 15 residues. Per the germline V gene, CDR1 is MNHEY and CDR2 is SVGEGT. This clone was observed a single time. Original handling: The authors estimated nucleated cell counts from reference gene primer amplification. TCRdb's table, derived via immunoSEQ multiplex PCR, lists solely in-frame clones and lacks some. V and J calls and clone size are given by that table; D and trimming were obtained from the DNA. The sample includes about 120,000 clones, 80% to 90% seen only once; the top ten take roughly 29%. V is TRBV6-2 or TRBV6-3 and J is TRBJ1-1, with D unresolved. Sequences were obtained from peripheral blood. The sequence derives from a woman aged 70-85 years with acute or convalescent COVID-19. CDR3 bases: TGTGCCAGCAGTGAGAGAACAGCCCTGAACACTGAAGCTTTCTTT. It codes for CASSERTALNTEAFF.